One and the same sample provided the 16 T cell receptor beta chains below, sequenced in a study of blood T cell repertoires in COVID-19. Sequenced by immunoSEQ multiplex PCR; TCRdb stores in-frame clones only, minus some. This repertoire shows around 190,000 clones, 83% found once; its top ten account for 6% to 8.5%. Sequenced sample: peripheral blood. These receptors came from a woman between 65 and 79 years old with COVID-19, enrolled during active disease.

The gene calls are TRBV7-2 and TRBJ2-5, with a possible D match to TRBD1 (6 bases). Trimming removed 4 bases from V and 5 bases from J, with 17 bases in between. The CDR3 is made up of 15 amino acids. The V gene's germline CDR1 is SGHTA and CDR2 FQGNSA. The CDR3 spells CASSSQAPRGETQYF. Here the CDR3 DNA reads TGTGCCAGCAGCTCACAGGCCCCGAGGGGGGAGACCCAGTACTTC.

The V call is TRBV7-8, the J call TRBJ2-3; 9 bases agree with TRBD2. CDR1 SGHVS and CDR2 FQNEAQ come from the germline V gene. V lost 1 base and J lost 2; bases outside the gene matches: 4. CDR3 length equals 16 residues. The CDR3 loop is CASSLVTSGPTDTQYF. Written as DNA, the CDR3 is TGTGCCAGCAGCTTAGTTACTAGCGGGCCCACAGATACGCAGTATTTT.

The chain recombines TRBV3-1 (or the pseudogene TRBV3-2) with TRBJ2-7, with 9 nucleotides matching TRBD2. J gave up 1 base and V 1 base, and 2 bases lay outside the gene matches. The CDR3 sequence is 15 residues long. Germline values: CDR1 LGHDT, CDR2 YNNKEL (reference sequence). The CDR3 sequence: CASSQGGRASYEQYF. CDR3 nucleotides: TGTGCCAGCAGCCAAGGCGGGAGGGCGTCCTACGAGCAGTACTTC.

The J gene is TRBJ2-1, the V gene TRBV6-5; D not certain. Germline CDR1 MNHEY, CDR2 SVGAGI. The ends were cut back, 6 bases at V and 9 bases at J, with 12 bases in the middle. CDR3 length: 12 amino acids. The CDR3 loop reads CASRYLNGEQFF. The CDR3 bases are TGTGCCAGCAGGTACCTTAACGGTGAGCAGTTCTTC.

J is TRBJ2-2 and V is TRBV19; 8 positions agree with TRBD1. The CDR3 is made up of 17 amino acids. Germline CDR1 LNHDA, CDR2 SQIVND (reference sequence). V lost 4 bases, J lost 2 bases, and 9 bases stayed unmatched. CDR3 DNA: TGTGCCAGTAGTACTCGTACAGGGGGAAGAAACACCGGGGAGCTGTTTTTT. It is translated as CASSTRTGGRNTGELFF.

The chain links TRBV7-9 to TRBJ1-6; perhaps TRBD1 as D (5 bases). This CDR3 region has 16 residues. V shed 0 bases and J shed 5 bases, with 11 bases lying between them. CDR1 is SEHNR and CDR2 is FQNEAQ in the germline V gene (reference sequence). CDR3: CASSLAGGADNSPLHF. The CDR3 DNA sequence: TGTGCCAGCAGCTTAGCTGGAGGGGCAGATAATTCACCCCTCCACTTT.

The rearrangement joins TRBV7-9 to TRBJ2-1; TRBD2 agrees at 9 bases. Germline CDR1 and CDR2: SEHNR and FQNEAQ (reference sequence). Germline trimming cut 5 bases from V and 6 bases from J; bases unmatched to any gene: 11. The CDR3 totals 16 residues. The CDR3 DNA reads as TGTGCCAGCAGCCTTAGCGGGAGAGCGGCGGGCAATGAGCAGTTCTTC. Protein sequence: CASSLSGRAAGNEQFF.

This chain links TRBV7-9 with TRBJ1-5; D perhaps matches TRBD1 (5 bases). The V gene lost 5 bases and the J gene lost 0 bases, with 20 bases spanning the gap. CDR1 SEHNR and CDR2 FQNEAQ come from the germline V gene (reference sequence). The CDR3 has 18 residues. CDR3 nucleotides: TGTGCCAGCAGCCCCGGAAATGGGGGGGGTTATAGCAATCAGCCCCAGCATTTT. Translation: CASSPGNGGGYSNQPQHF. Full variable domain (missing parts from reference TRBV7-9 and TRBJ1-5): DTGVSQNPRHKITKRGQNVTFRCDPISEHNRLYWYRQTLGQGPEFLTYFQNEAQLEKSRLLSDRFSAERPKGSFSTLEIQRTEQGDSAMYLCASSPGNGGGYSNQPQHFGDGTRLSIL.

The chain joins TRBV10-2 to TRBJ2-1; 11 nucleotides agree with TRBD2. The V gene's germline CDR1 is WSHSY and CDR2 SAAADI. The CDR3 totals 15 residues. V trimming: 8 bases; J trimming: 6 bases; junction bases outside the gene matches: 9. CDR3 loop: CASRAGLAGGNEQFF. DNA for the CDR3: TGCGCCAGCCGTGCGGGGCTAGCGGGAGGCAATGAGCAGTTCTTC.

V gene TRBV30 combines with J gene TRBJ1-1, with D uncertain. Germline V gene sequence: CDR1 GTSNPN, CDR2 SVGIG (reference sequence). Trimming took 3 bases from V and 1 from J, leaving 12 bases between them. CDR3 size: 14 residues. Here the CDR3 reads CAWRTGKWNTEAFF. For the CDR3, the DNA is TGTGCCTGGAGGACGGGGAAGTGGAACACTGAAGCTTTCTTT.

The chain combines TRBV19 with TRBJ2-7; D unresolved. This CDR3 has 13 amino acids. CDR1 and CDR2 from the germline V gene are LNHDA and SQIVND (reference sequence). V was trimmed by 2 bases and J by 2 bases, leaving 7 bases between them. The CDR3 nucleotides are TGTGCCAGTAGTATAACGAGTACCTACGAGCAGTACTTC. As protein: CASSITSTYEQYF.

The chain combines TRBV7-8 with TRBJ2-7, with D perhaps TRBD2 (5 bases). The CDR3 runs 16 residues. Trimming took 4 bases from V and 2 from J, leaving 18 bases between them. Germline V lookup: CDR1 SGHVS, CDR2 FQNEAQ. Written as DNA, the CDR3 is TGTGCCAGCAGCTCCCGCCAGGACTTCCACCCCTACGAGCAGTACTTC. Residues: CASSSRQDFHPYEQYF.

This clone was counted between two and nine times. This chain connects TRBV7-9 to TRBJ2-5; TRBD2 matches at 10 bases. Germline CDR1 and CDR2: SEHNR and FQNEAQ (reference sequence). This CDR3 spans 16 amino acids. CDR3 amino acids: CASQLAGRSYQETQYF. For the CDR3, the DNA is TGTGCTTCGCAACTAGCGGGACGTTCGTACCAAGAGACCCAGTACTTC.

The chain is built from TRBV6-6 and TRBJ2-3, with 9 nucleotides matching TRBD2. The trim removed 2 bases at V and 4 bases at J, leaving 7 bases unmatched. The CDR3 totals 16 residues. Germline V gene data show CDR1 as MNHNY and CDR2 as SVGAGI (reference sequence). The CDR3 region is CASSYVGGRAADTQYF. The CDR3 DNA reads TGTGCCAGCAGTTACGTTGGCGGGAGGGCCGCAGATACGCAGTATTTT.

This clone turned up a few times. The chain has TRBV19 and TRBJ1-2; 8 bases fit TRBD1. This CDR3 contains 14 residues. V lost 4 bases and J lost 5; bases outside the gene matches: 6. Germline V gene sequence: CDR1 LNHDA, CDR2 SQIVND (reference sequence). CDR3 in amino acids: CASSNDRGLYGYTF. The CDR3 DNA sequence: TGTGCCAGTAGTAACGACAGGGGATTGTATGGCTACACCTTC. The entire variable domain, with the rest obtained from reference TRBV19 and TRBJ1-2, is as follows: DGGITQSPKYLFRKEGQNVTLSCEQNLNHDAMYWYRQDPGQGLRLIYYSQIVNDFQKGDIAEGYSVSREKKESFPLTVTSAQKNPTAFYLCASSNDRGLYGYTFGSGTRLTVV.

CDR3 sequence: CASSLAGRGYTF. DNA of the CDR3: TGTGCCAGCAGCTTGGCGGGAAGAGGCTACACCTTC. This chain connects TRBV5-6 to TRBJ1-2; D is unclear. CDR1 and CDR2 from the germline V gene are SGHDT and YYEEEE. This CDR3 is built from 12 residues. V lost 0 bases, J lost 8 bases, and 8 bases lay in between.